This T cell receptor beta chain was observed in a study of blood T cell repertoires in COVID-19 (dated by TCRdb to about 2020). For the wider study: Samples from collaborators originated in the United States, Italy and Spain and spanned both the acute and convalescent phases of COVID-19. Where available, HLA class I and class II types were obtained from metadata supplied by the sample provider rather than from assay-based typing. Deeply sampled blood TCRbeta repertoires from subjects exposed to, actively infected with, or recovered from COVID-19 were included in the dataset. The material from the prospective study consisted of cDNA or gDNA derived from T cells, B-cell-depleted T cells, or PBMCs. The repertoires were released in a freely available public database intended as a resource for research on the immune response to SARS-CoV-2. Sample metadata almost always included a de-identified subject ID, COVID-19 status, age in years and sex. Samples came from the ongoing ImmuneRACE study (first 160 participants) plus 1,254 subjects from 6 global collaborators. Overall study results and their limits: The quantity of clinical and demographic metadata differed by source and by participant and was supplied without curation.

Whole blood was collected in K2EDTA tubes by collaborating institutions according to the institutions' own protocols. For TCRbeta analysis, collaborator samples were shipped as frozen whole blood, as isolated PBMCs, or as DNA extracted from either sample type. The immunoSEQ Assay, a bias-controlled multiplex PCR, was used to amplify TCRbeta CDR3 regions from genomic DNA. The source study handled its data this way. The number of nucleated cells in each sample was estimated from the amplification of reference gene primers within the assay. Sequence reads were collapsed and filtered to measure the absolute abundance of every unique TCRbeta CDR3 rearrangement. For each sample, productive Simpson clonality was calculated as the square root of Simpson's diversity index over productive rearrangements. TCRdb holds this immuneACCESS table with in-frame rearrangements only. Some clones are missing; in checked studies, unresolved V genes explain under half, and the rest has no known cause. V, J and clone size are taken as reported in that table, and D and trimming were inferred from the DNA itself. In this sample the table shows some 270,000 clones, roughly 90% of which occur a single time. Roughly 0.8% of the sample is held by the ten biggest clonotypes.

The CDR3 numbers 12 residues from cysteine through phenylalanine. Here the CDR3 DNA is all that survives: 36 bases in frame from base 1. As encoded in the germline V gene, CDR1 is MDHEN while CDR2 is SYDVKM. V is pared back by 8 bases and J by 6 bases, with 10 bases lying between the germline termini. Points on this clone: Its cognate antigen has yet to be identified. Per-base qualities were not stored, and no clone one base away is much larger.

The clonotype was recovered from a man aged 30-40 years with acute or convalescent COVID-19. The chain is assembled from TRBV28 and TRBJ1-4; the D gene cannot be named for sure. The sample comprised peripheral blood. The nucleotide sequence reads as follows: TGTGCCAGCCAGGCCGGGGATGAAAAACTGTTTTTT. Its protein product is CASQAGDEKLFF. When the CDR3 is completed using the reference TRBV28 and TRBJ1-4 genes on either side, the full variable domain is DVKVTQSSRYLVKRTGEKVFLECVQDMDHENMFWYRQDPGLGLRLIYFSYDVKMKEKGDIPEGYSVSREKKERFSLILESASTNQTSMYLCASQAGDEKLFFGSGTQLSVL.